Listed here is a single T cell receptor beta chain. This entry is derived from a study of regulatory T cells in long-lasting Graves disease. Time point described: persistent/refractory GD, antithyroid drugs over 5 years with positive TRAb. PBMC-extracted RNA yielded the TCR library. Patients with Graves' disease were diagnosed by American Thyroid Association guidelines. Both iRepertoire HTBI primers and Arm-PCR of CDR3 regions were used to build the TCR beta libraries. TCRdb analysed the multiplex PCR reads with MiXCR anew, one entry per CDR3 protein. The sample shows a few hundred thousand distinct CDR3 sequences, about 23% of them seen only once. Per germline, CDR1 SGHTA and CDR2 FQGNSA. J lost 6 bases, V lost 3 bases, and 6 bases had no gene match. This CDR3 is 14 amino acids long.

The clonotype comes from a woman in her thirties or forties with Graves disease. The chain recombines TRBV7-2 with TRBJ2-7; 9 nucleotides align to TRBD2. This material consisted of peripheral blood mononuclear cells (PBMCs), taken when the disease was refractory, from a patient treated with antithyroid drugs. This CDR3 is CASSLGLARVEQYF. The CDR3 DNA follows: TGTGCCAGCAGCTTGGGACTAGCAAGGGTCGAGCAGTACTTC.